A selection of T cell receptor beta chains follows, all from one sample in a study of T-cell reconstitution after alpha-beta-depleted transplantation in children. TCRdb re-called the PCR reads with MiXCR, one entry per CDR3 protein. The sample lists 780,000 or so distinct CDR3 sequences; 15% to 20% were seen once. The specimen was PBMCs, mostly from graft donor cells, collected 360 days after TCRalphabeta/CD19-depleted stem cell transplant. These receptors all come from a male patient aged 5 to 17 who had a stem cell transplant for acute lymphoblastic leukemia, so the T cells may come from the graft donor. Both conserved end residues are part of each CDR3. A D gene is named only where the DNA matches it firmly. The size of a clone is reported for some rows only, either as once, few or many, or as a class for expanded clones.

V	D	size	J	DNA	CDR3
TRBV7-2	TRBD2	-	TRBJ2-3	TGTGCCAGCAGCCCATCGTGGCTAGCGGGAATAGGTACGCAGTATTTT	CASSPSWLAGIGTQYF
TRBV5-1	-	-	TRBJ2-4	TGCGCCAGCAGCTTGGTGGGGGCGGCTGGGAACATTCAGTACTTC	CASSLVGAAGNIQYF
TRBV18	TRBD1	-	TRBJ1-6	TGTGCCAGCGGACCGAGGACAGGGGATTCACCCCTCCACTTT	CASGPRTGDSPLHF
TRBV6-5	-	few	TRBJ2-1	TGTGCCAGCAGTTACAGGTCCACCAATGAGCAGTTCTTC	CASSYRSTNEQFF
TRBV5-2	-	-	TRBJ2-5	TGTGCCAGCAACTTCTGGCTAGCGAGGGGACATACAACAGAGACCCAGTACTTC	CASNFWLARGHTTETQYF
TRBV10-3	TRBD1	few	TRBJ1-2	TGTGCCATCAGTGATGTCAACAGGGGGAACTATGGCTACACCTTC	CAISDVNRGNYGYTF
TRBV7-6	-	few	TRBJ2-1	TGTGCCAGCAGCCTCCACCCCAGCGCGGCTGACTCCTACAATGAGCAGTTCTTC	CASSLHPSAADSYNEQFF
TRBV12-3/TRBV12-4	-	many	TRBJ2-5	TGTGCCAGCAGTTTGGACAGAAAAGAGACCCAGTACTTC	CASSLDRKETQYF
TRBV5-1	TRBD1	few	TRBJ2-1	TGCGCCAGCAGCACGGGACAGAACAATGAGCAGTTCTTC	CASSTGQNNEQFF
TRBV7-8	-	-	TRBJ2-5	TGTGCCAGCAGCTTAGTTAGGGTCAAAGAGACCCAGTACTTC	CASSLVRVKETQYF
TRBV5-1	TRBD2	-	TRBJ2-1	TGCGCCAGCAGCGCTCGCGGGAGAACCTACAATGAGCAGTTCTTC	CASSARGRTYNEQFF
TRBV7-2	-	-	TRBJ2-3	TGTGCCAGCAGACCCCGGGCTGGGGATACGCAGTATTTT	CASRPRAGDTQYF